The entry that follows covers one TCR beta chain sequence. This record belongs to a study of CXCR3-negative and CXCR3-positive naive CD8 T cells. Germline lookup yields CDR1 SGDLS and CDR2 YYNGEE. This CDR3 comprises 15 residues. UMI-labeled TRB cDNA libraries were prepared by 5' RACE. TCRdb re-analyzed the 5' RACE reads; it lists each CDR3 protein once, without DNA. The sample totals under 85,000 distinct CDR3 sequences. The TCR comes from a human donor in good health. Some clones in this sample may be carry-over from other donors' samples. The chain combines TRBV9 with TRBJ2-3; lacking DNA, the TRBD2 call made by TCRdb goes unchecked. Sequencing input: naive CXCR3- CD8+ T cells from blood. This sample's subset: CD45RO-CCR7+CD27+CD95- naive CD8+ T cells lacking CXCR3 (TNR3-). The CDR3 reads CASSEEGLPTDTQYF.